This T cell receptor (beta chain) was identified in a study of regulatory T cells in long-lasting Graves disease. Time point defined: newly diagnosed GD, antithyroid drugs for less than 3 months. RNA from PBMCs was the source of the TCR library. Arm-PCR with iRepertoire HTBI primers amplified the CDR3 regions for these TCR beta libraries. One entry per CDR3 protein, called by TCRdb with MiXCR from the multiplex PCR reads. In the table there are around 480,000 distinct CDR3 sequences, about 15% of which are singletons. This CDR3 comprises 15 residues. Germline assignment: CDR1 MNHEY and CDR2 SVGEGT. The V end was cut by 5 bases, the J end by 4 bases, with 16 bases between. The data also belong to a second study, concerning T cells in Graves' hyperthyroidism and ophthalmopathy.

The V gene is TRBV6-2 or TRBV6-3, the J gene TRBJ2-3, with a possible D match to TRBD2 (6 bases). This receptor was taken from a woman aged 35-60 years with Graves disease. The input for sequencing was peripheral blood mononuclear cells (PBMCs), taken at new diagnosis, from a patient treated with antithyroid drugs. Here the CDR3 DNA reads TGTGCCAGCAGTGGTAGAGGGACTGGATCAGATACGCAGTATTTT. It translates to CASSGRGTGSDTQYF.